Below are 19 T cell receptor beta chains sequenced from a single sample in a study of blood T cell repertoires in COVID-19 (TCRdb year 2020). The protocol used for the library was the immunoSEQ multiplex PCR assay. The table was pulled from immuneACCESS by TCRdb, which kept in-frame rearrangements only. Such tables lose some clones; where checked, under half of the loss comes from unresolved V genes, and the rest has no known cause. The sample yields 250,000 to 300,000 clones; about nine tenths were counted once. Roughly 10% of the sample belongs to the ten largest clones. The sample was peripheral blood. Receptors originate from a woman aged 25 to 39 with COVID-19, enrolled during active disease.

CDR3 loop: CASSKIAGEGTGELFF. In nucleotides, the CDR3 is TGTGCCAGCAGTAAAATAGCGGGAGAGGGCACCGGGGAGCTGTTTTTT. The chain combines TRBV6-4 with TRBJ2-2, with 9 bases matching TRBD2. This CDR3 is 16 amino acids long. V dropped 5 bases and J dropped 4; count of bases not matched to a gene: 8. The germline gives CDR1 MRHNA, CDR2 SNTAGT.

CDR3 sequence (DNA): TGTGCCAGCAGTTCAGCTAGCGGTACGCAGTATTTT. It yields the protein CASSSASGTQYF. The V and J genes are TRBV27 and TRBJ2-3; 7 bases agree with TRBD2. The germline V gene has CDR1 MNHEY and CDR2 SMNVEV (reference sequence). Losses at the gene ends were 4 bases for V and 8 bases for J; bases not matched to a gene: 3. The CDR3 runs 12 residues.

The chain is built from TRBV4-3 and TRBJ2-3; D may be TRBD1 (5 bases). Germline CDR1 and CDR2: LGHNA and YSLEER. V was shortened by 4 bases and J by 5 bases, with 10 bases between the two germline ends. This CDR3 is 13 amino acids long. CDR3 sequence: CASSRLGEDTQYF. DNA of the CDR3: TGCGCCAGCAGCCGCCTAGGGGAAGATACGCAGTATTTT.

This chain connects TRBV5-4 to TRBJ2-7, with TRBD2 identical over 12 bases. The CDR3 is made up of 15 amino acids. Looked up from germline, CDR1 is SGHNT and CDR2 is YYREEE (reference sequence). Unmatched junction bases numbered 6, after V lost 3 bases and J lost 5 bases. DNA of the CDR3: TGTGCCAGCAGCTCCCGACTAGCGGGAGCCGACGAGCAGTACTTC. Translation: CASSSRLAGADEQYF.

The rearrangement joins TRBV19 to TRBJ1-5; D ambiguous. Germline CDR1 reads LNHDA; CDR2 reads SQIVND (reference sequence). The CDR3 has 13 amino acids. Trimming left V 5 bases short and J 11 bases short, with 16 bases between. The CDR3 region is CASSPQGALTQHF. The CDR3 nucleotides read TGTGCCAGTAGTCCCCAAGGAGCCTTGACCCAGCATTTT.

The V and J genes are TRBV6-5 and TRBJ2-7; D perhaps matches TRBD1 (6 bases). The CDR3 extends over 15 amino acids. The V end was cut by 4 bases, the J end by 1 base, with 14 bases between. The V gene's germline CDR1 is MNHEY and CDR2 SVGAGI. The CDR3 here is CASSLGLTGSYEQYF. The DNA for the CDR3 is TGTGCCAGCAGTTTAGGGTTGACAGGATCCTACGAGCAGTACTTC.

The DNA of the CDR3 is TGTGCCAGCAGTGTAATAATGTCTTCGGGCAATGAGCAGTTCTTC. It encodes CASSVIMSSGNEQFF. The V call is TRBV2, the J call TRBJ2-1; D not resolved. The CDR3 sequence is 15 residues long. The germline V gene has CDR1 SNHLY and CDR2 FYNNEI. Trimming shortened V by 4 bases and J by 6 bases, and 16 bases separated the two germline ends.

This clone came up a few times. The chain joins TRBV18 to TRBJ2-7, with 7 bases fitting TRBD2. Germline values: CDR1 KGHSH, CDR2 LQKENI. The trim removed 0 bases at V and 10 bases at J, leaving 15 bases unmatched. CDR3 size: 16 residues. CDR3 loop: CASSPPSGGGYGAQYF. The CDR3 DNA is TGTGCCAGCTCACCACCCTCGGGGGGAGGTTACGGAGCACAGTACTTC.

The chain couples TRBV9 to TRBJ2-1; 7 bases agree with TRBD2. Unmatched junction bases numbered 9, after V lost 3 bases and J lost 3 bases. This CDR3 is 16 amino acids long. Germline CDR1 reads SGDLS; CDR2 reads YYNGEE. CDR3 in DNA: TGTGCCAGCAGCGACCGCATCTTAGCGGGCTACAATGAGCAGTTCTTC. It translates to CASSDRILAGYNEQFF.

The V and J genes are TRBV30 and TRBJ2-4, with a weak D call TRBD1 (6 bases). The V end was cut by 0 bases, the J end by 3 bases, with 15 bases between. Germline-derived CDR1 and CDR2 are GTSNPN and SVGIG (reference sequence). This CDR3 region has 16 residues. CDR3 protein: CAWSVLGHPNKNIQYF. Here the CDR3 DNA reads TGTGCCTGGAGTGTCCTGGGACACCCTAACAAAAACATTCAGTACTTC.

The CDR3 DNA reads TGTGCCAGCACACAGGGGATTCAGCCCCAGCATTTT. Its protein product is CASTQGIQPQHF. V usage is TRBV28 and J usage is TRBJ1-5, with 7 bases lining up with TRBD1. Trimming took 7 bases from V and 6 from J; bases not matched to a gene: 3. Germline loops: CDR1 MDHEN, CDR2 SYDVKM. The CDR3 is 12 amino acids.

The CDR3 sequence is CASSIDLRDTYRNIQYF. The CDR3 DNA is TGTGCCAGTAGTATAGATCTCCGGGACACCTACCGTAACATTCAGTACTTC. This chain joins TRBV19 and TRBJ2-4, with a tentative D call TRBD1 (6 bases). V lost 0 bases and J 7 bases, leaving 19 bases between the germline ends. The CDR3 runs 17 residues. The V gene's germline CDR1 is LNHDA and CDR2 SQIVND (reference sequence).

The chain carries TRBV4-3 and TRBJ1-6; D is unclear. The germline CDR1 and CDR2 sequences are LGHNA and YSLEER. The CDR3 is 14 amino acids. V lost 0 bases to trimming and J lost 9 bases, with 9 bases between them. CDR3 coding DNA: TGCGCCAGCAGCCAAGATGCGGGTGTTTCACCCCTCCACTTT. Translation: CASSQDAGVSPLHF.

V and J are TRBV6-2 or TRBV6-3 and TRBJ2-5; D might be TRBD1 (5 bases). This CDR3 is built from 12 residues. CDR1 and CDR2 (germline): MNHEY, SVGEGT. The V gene lost 4 bases and the J gene lost 5 bases, with 8 bases spanning the gap. For the CDR3, the DNA is TGTGCCAGCAGTTCGGACACGGAGACCCAGTACTTC. Protein product: CASSSDTETQYF.

CDR3 sequence (DNA): TGTGCCAGCAGCATTGGGACTAGCGGGTGGGCCAAAAACATTCAGTACTTC. Amino acid sequence: CASSIGTSGWAKNIQYF. The chain recombines TRBV3-1 (or the pseudogene TRBV3-2) with TRBJ2-4; TRBD2 matches at 12 bases. The trim removed 5 bases at V and 1 base at J, leaving 6 bases unmatched. This CDR3 spans 17 amino acids. Germline loops: CDR1 LGHDT, CDR2 YNNKEL (reference sequence).

This clone was counted once. This chain joins TRBV5-6 and TRBJ1-4; maybe TRBD1 (5 bases). V shed 3 bases and J shed 5 bases, with 17 bases lying between them. CDR3 length equals 16 residues. In germline, CDR1 is SGHDT, CDR2 YYEEEE. The CDR3 sequence: CASSWDAAGGNEKLFF. CDR3 sequence (DNA): TGTGCCAGCAGCTGGGACGCGGCCGGGGGGAATGAAAAACTGTTTTTT. Variable domain in full (rest from reference TRBV5-6 and TRBJ1-4): DAGVTQSPTHLIKTRGQQVTLRCSPKSGHDTVSWYQQALGQGPQFIFQYYEEEERQRGNFPDRFSGHQFPNYSSELNVNALLLGDSALYLCASSWDAAGGNEKLFFGSGTQLSVL.

The gene calls are TRBV5-5 and TRBJ1-2, with 7 bases identical to TRBD1. The CDR3 runs to 13 residues. Germline CDR1 reads SGHKS; CDR2 reads YYEKEE (reference sequence). After removal of 4 bases from V and 2 bases from J, the junction contained 2 bases not matched to a gene. The CDR3 DNA reads TGTGCCAGCAGCCGGGGACAGAACTATGGCTACACCTTC. Its protein is CASSRGQNYGYTF.

The chain has TRBV7-2 and TRBJ2-2, with 12 bases lining up with TRBD2. With 4 bases clipped from V and 8 bases from J, the junction kept 2 bases outside the gene matches. Germline loops: CDR1 SGHTA, CDR2 FQGNSA. The CDR3 contains 14 residues. This chain's CDR3 is CASSSLAGGGELFF. CDR3 coding DNA: TGTGCCAGCAGCTCACTAGCGGGAGGTGGGGAGCTGTTTTTT. Looking up the rest from reference TRBV7-2 and TRBJ2-2 gives the full variable domain: GAGVSQSPSNKVTEKGKDVELRCDPISGHTALYWYRQSLGQGLEFLIYFQGNSAPDKSGLPSDRFSAERTGGSVSTLTIQRTQQEDSAVYLCASSSLAGGGELFFGEGSRLTVL.

The rearrangement links TRBV19 to TRBJ2-7; possibly TRBD1 for D (5 bases). Trimming left V 3 bases short and J 2 bases short, with 14 bases between. Per germline, CDR1 LNHDA and CDR2 SQIVND (reference sequence). CDR3 length: 15 residues. The CDR3: CASSMVGQGTYEQYF. DNA for the CDR3: TGTGCCAGTAGTATGGTGGGGCAAGGAACCTACGAGCAGTACTTC.